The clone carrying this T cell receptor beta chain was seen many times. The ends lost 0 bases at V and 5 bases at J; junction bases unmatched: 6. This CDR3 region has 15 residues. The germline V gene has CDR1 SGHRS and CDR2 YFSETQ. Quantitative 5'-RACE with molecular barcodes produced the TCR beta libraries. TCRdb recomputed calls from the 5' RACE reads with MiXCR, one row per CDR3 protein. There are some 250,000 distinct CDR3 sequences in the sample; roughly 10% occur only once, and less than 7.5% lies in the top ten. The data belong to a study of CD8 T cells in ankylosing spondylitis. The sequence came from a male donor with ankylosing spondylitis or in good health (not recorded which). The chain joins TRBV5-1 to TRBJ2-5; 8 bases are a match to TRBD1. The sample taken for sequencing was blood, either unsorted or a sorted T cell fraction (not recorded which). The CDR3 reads CASSLGTGSLETQYF. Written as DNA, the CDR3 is TGCGCCAGCAGCTTGGGGACAGGGAGTTTGGAGACCCAGTACTTC.